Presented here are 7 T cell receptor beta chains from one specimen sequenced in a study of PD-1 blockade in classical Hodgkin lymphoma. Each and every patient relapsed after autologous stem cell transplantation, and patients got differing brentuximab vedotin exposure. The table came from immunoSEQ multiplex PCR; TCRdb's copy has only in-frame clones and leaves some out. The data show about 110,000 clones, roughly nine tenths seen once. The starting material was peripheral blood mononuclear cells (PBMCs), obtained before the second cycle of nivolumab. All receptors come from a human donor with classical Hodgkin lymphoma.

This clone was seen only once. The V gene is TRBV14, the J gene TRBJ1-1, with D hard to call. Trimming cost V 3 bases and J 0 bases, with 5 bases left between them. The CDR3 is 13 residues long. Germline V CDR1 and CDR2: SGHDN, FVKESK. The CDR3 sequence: CASSQSLNTEAFF. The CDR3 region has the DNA TGTGCCAGCAGCCAGTCGCTGAACACTGAAGCTTTCTTT.

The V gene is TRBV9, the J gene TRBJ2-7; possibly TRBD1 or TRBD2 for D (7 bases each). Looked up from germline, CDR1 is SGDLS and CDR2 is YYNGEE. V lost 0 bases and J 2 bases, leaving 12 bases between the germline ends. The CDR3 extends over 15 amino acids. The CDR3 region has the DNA TGTGCCAGCAGCGTAGGACAGGGAGGGACCTACGAGCAGTACTTC. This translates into CASSVGQGGTYEQYF.

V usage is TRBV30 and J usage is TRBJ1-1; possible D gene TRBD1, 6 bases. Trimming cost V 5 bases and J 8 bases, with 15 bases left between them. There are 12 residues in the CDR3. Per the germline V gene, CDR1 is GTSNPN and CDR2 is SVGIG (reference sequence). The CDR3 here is CAWQGGIDEAFF. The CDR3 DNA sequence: TGTGCCTGGCAAGGGGGGATAGACGAAGCTTTCTTT.

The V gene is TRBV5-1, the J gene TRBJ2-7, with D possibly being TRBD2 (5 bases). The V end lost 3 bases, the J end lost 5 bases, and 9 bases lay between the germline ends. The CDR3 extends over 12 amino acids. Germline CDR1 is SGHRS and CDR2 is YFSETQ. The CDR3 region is CASSWSGNEQYF. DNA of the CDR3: TGCGCCAGCAGCTGGAGCGGAAACGAGCAGTACTTC. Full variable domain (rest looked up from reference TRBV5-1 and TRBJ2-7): KAGVTQTPRYLIKTRGQQVTLSCSPISGHRSVSWYQQTPGQGLQFLFEYFSETQRNKGNFPGRFSGRQFSNSRSEMNVSTLELGDSALYLCASSWSGNEQYFGPGTRLTVT.

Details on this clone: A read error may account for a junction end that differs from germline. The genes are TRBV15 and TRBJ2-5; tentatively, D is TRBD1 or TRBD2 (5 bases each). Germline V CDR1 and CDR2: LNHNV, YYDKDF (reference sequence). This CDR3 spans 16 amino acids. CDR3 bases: TGTGCCACCAGCAGAGATGTTAGCCTGGGTGGTGTGGGACCCAACTTC. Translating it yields CATSRDVSLGGVGPNF. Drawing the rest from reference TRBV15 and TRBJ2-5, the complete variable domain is DAMVIQNPRYQVTQFGKPVTLSCSQTLNHNVMYWYQQKSSQAPKLLFHYYDKDFNNEADTPDNFQSRRPNTSFCFLDIRSPGLGDTAMYLCATSRDVSLGGVGPNFGPGTRLLVL.

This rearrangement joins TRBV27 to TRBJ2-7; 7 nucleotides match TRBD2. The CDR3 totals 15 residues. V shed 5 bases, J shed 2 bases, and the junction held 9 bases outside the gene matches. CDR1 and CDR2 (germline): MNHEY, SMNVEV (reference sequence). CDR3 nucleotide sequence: TGTGCCAGCAGTCCTGGGCTAGCGGTTACCTACGAGCAGTACTTC. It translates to CASSPGLAVTYEQYF.

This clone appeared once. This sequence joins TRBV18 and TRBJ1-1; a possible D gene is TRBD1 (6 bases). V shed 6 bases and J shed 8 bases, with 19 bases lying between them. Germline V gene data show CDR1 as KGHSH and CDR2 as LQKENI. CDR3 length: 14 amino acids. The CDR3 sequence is CASSQPGGAAEAFF. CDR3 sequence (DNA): TGTGCCAGCTCCCAACCGGGGGGCGCGGCCGAAGCTTTCTTT.